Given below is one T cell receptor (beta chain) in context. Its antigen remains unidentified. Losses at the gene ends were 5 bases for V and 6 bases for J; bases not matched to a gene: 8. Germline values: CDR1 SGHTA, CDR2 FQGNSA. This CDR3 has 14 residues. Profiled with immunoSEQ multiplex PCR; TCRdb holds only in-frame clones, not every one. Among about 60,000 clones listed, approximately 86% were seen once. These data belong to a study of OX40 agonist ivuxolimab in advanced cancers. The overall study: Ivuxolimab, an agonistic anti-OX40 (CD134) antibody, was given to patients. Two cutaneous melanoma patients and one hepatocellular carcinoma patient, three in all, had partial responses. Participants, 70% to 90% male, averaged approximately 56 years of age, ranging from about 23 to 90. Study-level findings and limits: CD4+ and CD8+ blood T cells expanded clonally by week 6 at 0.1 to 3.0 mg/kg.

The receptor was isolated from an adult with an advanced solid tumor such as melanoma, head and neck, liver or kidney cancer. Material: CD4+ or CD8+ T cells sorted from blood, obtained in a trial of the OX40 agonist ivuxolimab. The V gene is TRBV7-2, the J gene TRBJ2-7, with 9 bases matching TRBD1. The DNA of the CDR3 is TGTGCCAGCAGCAACCGACAGGGGGGGCTCGAGCAGTACTTC. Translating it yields CASSNRQGGLEQYF.